A selection of T cell receptor beta chains follows, all from one sample in a study of T-cell reconstitution after alpha-beta-depleted transplantation in children. TCRdb recomputed calls from the PCR reads with MiXCR, one row per CDR3 protein. The data show a few hundred thousand distinct CDR3 sequences, with about a sixth seen just once and 29% held by the top ten. Sample: PBMCs, mostly from graft donor cells, taken 360 days after TCRalphabeta/CD19-depleted stem cell transplant. Receptors were obtained from a boy in the first two years of life who had a stem cell transplant for Wiskott-Aldrich syndrome, so the T cells may come from the graft donor. CDR3s leave out the opening cysteine and the closing phenylalanine or tryptophan.

v_gene,j_gene,CDR3aa
TRBV5-1,TRBJ2-7,ASSLFLSQGMNEQY
TRBV14,TRBJ2-3,ASSNRRGFLNTQY
TRBV7-9,TRBJ2-1,ASSLDLNSRTSGWQF
TRBV4-1,TRBJ2-3,ASSQEEAHTDTQY
TRBV20-1,TRBJ2-2,SARDPFFAGSGELF
TRBV28,TRBJ2-7,ASGKYEQY
TRBV20-1,TRBJ2-5,SARSYSGIASETQY
TRBV29-1,TRBJ2-5,SVGGGTFQETQY
TRBV5-1,TRBJ2-1,ASSLQGILNEQF
TRBV5-1,TRBJ2-7,ASSLEQEFYEQY
TRBV3-1,TRBJ2-4,ASGNSFIQY
TRBV3-1,TRBJ2-3,ASSHGTSGGAGTDTQY
TRBV2,TRBJ2-2,ASRESGGGELF
TRBV11-2,TRBJ2-1,ASSPWTSGYNEQF
TRBV28,TRBJ1-5,ASNGALYRPQH
TRBV24-1,TRBJ2-1,ATSDPGQGAVDEQF
TRBV3-1,TRBJ2-1,ASSQGPRGVIRQF
TRBV9,TRBJ2-3,ASSVGGRGTDTQY
TRBV6-2/TRBV6-3,TRBJ1-1,ASRRDRGGTEAF
TRBV2,TRBJ2-1,ASSVQGGHNEQF
TRBV2,TRBJ2-7,ASRAGTSQAFYEQY
TRBV24-1,TRBJ2-2,ATSDGGGTGELF
TRBV28,TRBJ2-7,ASIASARYEQY
TRBV4-2,TRBJ2-7,ASSPGQVGEQY
TRBV6-5,TRBJ2-5,ASRYLGGLKTQY
TRBV7-2,TRBJ2-2,ASSSLLGGARLGELF
TRBV5-1,TRBJ2-1,ASRPMAPSYNEQF
TRBV5-1,TRBJ2-5,ASSDRLQTAQETQY
TRBV11-2,TRBJ2-1,ASSFFSFREGPGNEQF
TRBV11-3,TRBJ2-1,ASRLRFDEQF
TRBV10-3,TRBJ1-5,AISDFNEGIAGNQPQH
TRBV5-6,TRBJ2-2,ASSPYGTENTGELF
TRBV7-6,TRBJ2-7,ASSLYHDSIDRDDWNEQY
TRBV24-1,TRBJ2-1,ATSSGAYNEQF
TRBV7-2,TRBJ2-7,ASSLGSLAGVYEQY
TRBV7-9,TRBJ2-3,ASSLLLAGPTDTQY
TRBV3-1,TRBJ2-7,ASSQVGISYEQY
TRBV28,TRBJ2-7,ASSLSRSYEQY
TRBV5-1,TRBJ2-2,ASSLGSPTGELF
TRBV7-9,TRBJ1-2,ASSFGRIPDYGYT
TRBV6-1,TRBJ2-7,ASSGSGRTPGYEQY
TRBV2,TRBJ1-5,ASSLRDRVFNQPQH
TRBV29-1,TRBJ2-3,SVEDQYRASTDTQY
TRBV11-2,TRBJ2-3,ASSSNTQY
TRBV20-1,TRBJ2-5,SARHRGGKETQY
TRBV28,TRBJ2-7,ASSPPRPPVEQY
TRBV12-3/TRBV12-4,TRBJ1-5,ASSLRGVHQPQH
TRBV29-1,TRBJ2-5,SVNSRGETQY
TRBV27,TRBJ2-1,ATKIPGLPYNEQF